This T cell receptor (beta chain) is drawn from a study of tumor T cells in aggressive B-cell lymphoma. Clones were read by immunoSEQ multiplex PCR, and TCRdb kept only the in-frame ones, dropping some. The sample has approximately 3,100 clones, around 82% seen once. The germline V gene has CDR1 LGHNA and CDR2 YSLEER. The CDR3 has 15 amino acids. Trimming cost V 2 bases and J 8 bases; bases outside gene matches: 7. The genes are TRBV4-3 and TRBJ2-1; 9 positions match TRBD2. This clonotype was obtained from an adult with diffuse large B cell lymphoma. The sample comprised tumor tissue. CDR3 protein: CASSQRAGGRDEQFF. CDR3 DNA: TGCGCCAGCAGCCAACGGGCGGGGGGGCGGGATGAGCAGTTCTTC.